This paragraph covers one TCR beta chain sequence. These data belong to a study of T cells after somatic rescue of genetic block. Measured with immunoSEQ multiplex PCR; TCRdb has only the in-frame clones, and not every one. This table has about 88,000 clones, more than 80% appearing once. This CDR3 spans 14 amino acids. The germline V and J ends were trimmed by 3 bases and 2 bases, with 11 bases remaining between them. CDR1 and CDR2 from the germline V gene are MDHEN and SYDVKM. This sequence joins TRBV28 and TRBJ2-7, with D possibly matching TRBD1 (5 bases). The sequencing sample was made of peripheral blood mononuclear cells (PBMCs). The clonotype comes from a woman aged 18-29 years. The CDR3 DNA is TGTGCCAGCAGTTTTTCAGGCAGGGCCTACGAGCAGTACTTC. It codes for CASSFSGRAYEQYF.